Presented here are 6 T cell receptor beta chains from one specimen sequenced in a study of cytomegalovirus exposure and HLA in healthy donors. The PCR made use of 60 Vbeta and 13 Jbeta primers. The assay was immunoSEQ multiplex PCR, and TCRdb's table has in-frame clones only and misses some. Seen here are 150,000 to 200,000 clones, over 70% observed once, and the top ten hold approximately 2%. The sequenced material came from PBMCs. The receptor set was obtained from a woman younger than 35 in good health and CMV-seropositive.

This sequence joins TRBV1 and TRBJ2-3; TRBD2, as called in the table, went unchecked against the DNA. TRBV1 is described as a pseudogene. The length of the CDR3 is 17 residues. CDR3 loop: CTSSHLLAGMGTDTQYF. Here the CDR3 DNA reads TGCACCAGCAGCCACCTACTAGCGGGGATGGGCACAGATACGCAGTATTTT.

CDR3 sequence: CASSPQFQVSGNTIYF. CDR3 DNA sequence: TGTGCCAGCAGCCCCCAGTTCCAGGTCTCTGGAAACACCATATATTTT. The chain couples TRBV11-2 to TRBJ1-3; unclear D gene. V lost 5 bases, J lost 0 bases, and 14 bases lay in between. CDR1 and CDR2 from the germline V gene are SGHAT and FQNNGV. The CDR3 has 16 residues.

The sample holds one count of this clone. The CDR3 region has the DNA TGTGCCAGTCGAAGGGCGGGGGTCATCTACAATGAGCAGTTCTTC. Its translation is CASRRAGVIYNEQFF. The gene calls are TRBV6-5 and TRBJ2-1; TRBD2 matches 7 bases. Germline V gene lookup returns CDR1 MNHEY and CDR2 SVGAGI. The CDR3 totals 15 residues. J was trimmed by 3 bases and V by 9 bases; bases with no gene match: 11.

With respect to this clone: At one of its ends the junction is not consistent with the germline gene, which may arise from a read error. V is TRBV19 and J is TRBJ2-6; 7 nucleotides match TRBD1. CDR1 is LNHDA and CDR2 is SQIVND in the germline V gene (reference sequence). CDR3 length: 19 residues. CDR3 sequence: CASKILGQVYESGTNGLTF. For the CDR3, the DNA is TGTGCCAGTAAAATTTTAGGACAGGTTTACGAATCCGGGACCAACGGCCTGACTTTC.

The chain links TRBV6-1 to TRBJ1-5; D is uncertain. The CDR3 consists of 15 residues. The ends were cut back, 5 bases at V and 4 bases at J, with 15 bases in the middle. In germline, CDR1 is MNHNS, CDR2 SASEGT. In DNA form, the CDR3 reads TGTGCCAGCAGTAAAGACCCAAGGAGTAATCAGCCCCAGCATTTT. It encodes CASSKDPRSNQPQHF.

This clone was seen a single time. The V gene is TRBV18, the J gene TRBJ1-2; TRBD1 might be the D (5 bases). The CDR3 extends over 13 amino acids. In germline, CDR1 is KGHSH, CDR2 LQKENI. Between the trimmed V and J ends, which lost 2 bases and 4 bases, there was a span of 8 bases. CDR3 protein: CASSPGAGYGYTF. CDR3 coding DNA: TGTGCCAGCTCACCAGGGGCAGGCTATGGCTACACCTTC.